This T cell receptor (beta chain) emerged from a study of blood T cell repertoires in COVID-19. This clone was recorded once. Using immunoSEQ multiplex PCR, the repertoire was profiled, and TCRdb retains in-frame clones only, with some absent. The table has some 460,000 clones, about nine tenths seen once; the top ten hold 0.7%. The V gene lost 4 bases and the J gene lost 4 bases, with 13 bases spanning the gap. The CDR3 sequence is 15 residues long. Germline V gene sequence: CDR1 MGHRA, CDR2 YSYEKL. Sequencing input: PBMCs or T cells enriched from blood (not recorded which). The chain has TRBV4-1 and TRBJ1-4; possible D gene TRBD1, 5 bases. This TCR came from a woman between 18 and 29 years old who had recovered from COVID-19. The DNA of the CDR3 is TGCGCCAGCAGCCCCCGGGGGTCGGGTAATGAAAAACTGTTTTTT. It codes for CASSPRGSGNEKLFF.